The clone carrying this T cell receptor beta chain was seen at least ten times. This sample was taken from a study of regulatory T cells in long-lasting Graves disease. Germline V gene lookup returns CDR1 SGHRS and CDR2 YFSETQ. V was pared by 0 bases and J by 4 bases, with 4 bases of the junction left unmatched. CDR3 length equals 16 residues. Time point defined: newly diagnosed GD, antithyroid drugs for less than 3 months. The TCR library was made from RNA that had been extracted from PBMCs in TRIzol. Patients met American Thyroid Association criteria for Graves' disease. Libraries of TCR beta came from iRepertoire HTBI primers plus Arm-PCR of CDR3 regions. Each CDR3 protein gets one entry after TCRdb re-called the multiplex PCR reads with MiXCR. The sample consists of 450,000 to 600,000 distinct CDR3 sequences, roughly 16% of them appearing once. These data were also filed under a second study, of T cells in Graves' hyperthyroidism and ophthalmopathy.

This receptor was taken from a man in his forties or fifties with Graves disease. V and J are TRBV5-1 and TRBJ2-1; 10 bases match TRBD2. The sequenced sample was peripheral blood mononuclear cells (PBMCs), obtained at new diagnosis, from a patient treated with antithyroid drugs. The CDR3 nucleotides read TGCGCCAGCAGCTTGGCCCTAGCGGGAGCTTACAATGAGCAGTTCTTC. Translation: CASSLALAGAYNEQFF.